The 32 T cell receptor beta chains listed next were all sequenced from one sample in a study of blood T cell repertoires in COVID-19. The protocol was immunoSEQ multiplex PCR, while the TCRdb copy is restricted to in-frame clones and leaves out a portion. The table lists a few hundred thousand clones, 70% to 90% of them singletons. The sample taken for sequencing was PBMCs or T cells enriched from blood (not recorded which). Receptors were obtained from a woman in her 50s who had been exposed to COVID-19.

The chain is built from TRBV2 and TRBJ1-4, with unresolved D. V was shortened by 0 bases and J by 8 bases, with 13 bases between the two germline ends. CDR1 SNHLY and CDR2 FYNNEI come from the germline V gene. The CDR3 extends over 15 amino acids. The CDR3 nucleotides read TGTGCCAGCAGTGAAGCGCCGGGGATTGGAGAAAAACTGTTTTTT. Translated, it gives CASSEAPGIGEKLFF.

The chain combines TRBV5-1 with TRBJ2-3; possible D gene TRBD2, 5 bases. CDR3 size: 15 residues. Germline CDR1 is SGHRS and CDR2 is YFSETQ. Trimming cost V 0 bases and J 1 base, with 9 bases left between them. The CDR3 bases are TGCGCCAGCAGCTTGGATGTCGGGGGCACAGATACGCAGTATTTT. Translating it yields CASSLDVGGTDTQYF.

The chain couples TRBV2 to TRBJ1-5, with D possibly TRBD1 on 5 matching bases. The CDR3 totals 15 residues. Germline V CDR1 and CDR2: SNHLY, FYNNEI. The V end lost 6 bases, the J end lost 2 bases, and 14 bases lay between the germline ends. CDR3 sequence: CASSPGTGGNQPQHF. The DNA of the CDR3 is TGTGCCAGCAGCCCCGGGACTGGGGGCAATCAGCCCCAGCATTTT. Full variable domain (outside the CDR3, taken from reference TRBV2 and TRBJ1-5): EPEVTQTPSHQVTQMGQEVILRCVPISNHLYFYWYRQILGQKVEFLVSFYNNEISEKSEIFDDQFSVERPDGSNFTLKIRSTKLEDSAMYFCASSPGTGGNQPQHFGDGTRLSIL.

This rearrangement joins TRBV7-2 to TRBJ1-2, with unresolved D. The CDR3 spans 14 residues. Germline V gives CDR1 SGHTA, CDR2 FQGNSA. V lost 4 bases to trimming and J lost 6 bases, with 15 bases between them. The chain's CDR3 is CASSSGRLGDGYTF. For the CDR3, the DNA is TGTGCCAGCAGCTCCGGAAGGTTGGGCGATGGCTACACCTTC.

CDR3 DNA: TGTGCCAGCAGGGTAAGCGGAACAGGAAACACCATATATTTT. Encoded protein: CASRVSGTGNTIYF. The chain links TRBV28 to TRBJ1-3; D uncertain. V gave up 6 bases and J gave up 4 bases, with 13 bases separating them. This CDR3 has 14 amino acids. CDR1 and CDR2 (germline): MDHEN, SYDVKM.

This clone occurred once. V gene TRBV24-1 combines with J gene TRBJ1-2, with 8 bases matching TRBD1. Germline V CDR1 and CDR2: KGHDR, SFDVKD. The CDR3 loop spans 14 amino acids. The V segment lost 5 bases and the J segment 7 bases; nucleotides outside the gene matches: 8. The CDR3 reads CATSAPYDRGGYTF. CDR3 nucleotide sequence: TGTGCCACCAGTGCTCCGTACGACAGGGGTGGCTACACCTTC.

The V gene is TRBV21-1, the J gene TRBJ1-6; the table's D call, TRBD1, was not checked against the DNA. TRBV21-1 is a pseudogene. There are 17 residues in the CDR3. DNA for the CDR3: TGTGCCAGCAGCAAAAGACTCAAACAGGGGGACAATTCACCCCTCCACTTT. Translated: CASSKRLKQGDNSPLHF.

The V and J genes are TRBV19 and TRBJ1-5; TRBD1 matches 7 bases. CDR3 length: 16 residues. CDR1 and CDR2 (germline): LNHDA, SQIVND (reference sequence). V lost 0 bases, J lost 5 bases, and 7 bases stayed unmatched. In DNA form, the CDR3 reads TGTGCCAGTAGTATAGATCGGGGACAGCCCTATCAGCCCCAGCATTTT. The encoded protein is CASSIDRGQPYQPQHF.

V gene TRBV10-3 combines with J gene TRBJ1-1; D is uncertain. V lost 2 bases and J 4 bases, leaving 5 bases between the germline ends. CDR1 is ENHRY and CDR2 is SYGVKD in the germline V gene. CDR3 length: 12 residues. CDR3 nucleotides: TGTGCCATCAGTGAGCGGGGCACTGAAGCTTTCTTT. As protein: CAISERGTEAFF.

The chain is built from TRBV25-1 and TRBJ1-3; unclear D gene. Trimming removed 6 bases at V and 4 bases at J, with 13 bases between. This CDR3 is built from 14 residues. Germline values: CDR1 MGHDK, CDR2 SYGVNS. The CDR3 loop is CASSPSEIGNTIYF. Here the CDR3 DNA reads TGTGCCAGCAGCCCTTCGGAGATCGGAAACACCATATATTTT. The full variable domain, in which reference TRBV25-1 and TRBJ1-3 provide the parts outside the CDR3, is EADIYQTPRYLVIGTGKKITLECSQTMGHDKMYWYQQDPGMELHLIHYSYGVNSTEKGDLSSESTVSRIRTEHFPLTLESARPSHTSQYLCASSPSEIGNTIYFGEGSWLTVV.

The J gene is TRBJ1-2, the V gene TRBV4-3; D is uncertain. The CDR3 contains 9 residues. The ends were cut back, 2 bases at V and 10 bases at J, with 2 bases in the middle. CDR1 and CDR2 (germline): LGHNA, YSLEER. CDR3 in DNA: TGCGCCAGCAGCCAACTCTACACCTTC. Translation gives CASSQLYTF.

This rearrangement joins TRBV27 to TRBJ1-2, with 8 bases aligning to TRBD1. CDR1 and CDR2 (germline): MNHEY, SMNVEV (reference sequence). Trimming cost V 8 bases and J 8 bases; bases outside gene matches: 16. The CDR3 runs 15 residues. CDR3 loop: CASSGQGAGESGYTF. As DNA, the CDR3 is TGTGCCAGCTCGGGGCAGGGGGCTGGAGAGTCCGGCTACACCTTC.

The V and J genes are TRBV7-6 and TRBJ2-5, with D perhaps TRBD2 (6 bases). This CDR3 contains 16 residues. Trimming stripped 5 bases from V and 1 base from J, with 17 bases between. Germline CDR1 reads SGHVS; CDR2 reads FNYEAQ. CDR3: CASSPLPSAFQETQYF. In nucleotides, the CDR3 is TGTGCCAGCAGCCCTCTCCCTAGCGCTTTCCAAGAGACCCAGTACTTC.

This clone was seen a handful of times. As DNA, the CDR3 is TGTGCCAGCAGCTTAGGAGTTGGAGACTCCTACGAGCAGTACTTC. Protein sequence: CASSLGVGDSYEQYF. This sequence joins TRBV7-7 and TRBJ2-7; D gene ambiguous. Deletions cut 1 base from V and 0 bases from J, with 10 bases between. From germline, CDR1 is SSHAT and CDR2 FNYEAQ (reference sequence). The CDR3 spans 15 residues.

The chain links TRBV5-1 to TRBJ1-2, with TRBD1 identical over 10 bases. Germline CDR1 and CDR2: SGHRS and YFSETQ. With V trimmed by 3 bases and J by 1 base, 9 bases remained unmatched. CDR3 size: 17 residues. The CDR3 DNA is TGCGCCAGCAGCTCCCTAGGGACAGGGGTTGATAACTATGGCTACACCTTC. This gives the protein CASSSLGTGVDNYGYTF.

V is TRBV30 and J is TRBJ1-2; the D gene is possibly TRBD1 (6 bases). V lost 4 bases and J lost 3, with 12 bases in between. This CDR3 has 13 residues. Looked up from germline, CDR1 is GTSNPN and CDR2 is SVGIG (reference sequence). CDR3 in DNA: TGTGCCTGGACGGATTACAGGGACTATGGCTACACCTTC. The encoded protein is CAWTDYRDYGYTF. The whole variable domain, remainder taken from reference TRBV30 and TRBJ1-2, is SQTIHQWPATLVQPVGSPLSLECTVEGTSNPNLYWYRQAAGRGLQLLFYSVGIGQISSEVPQNLSASRPQDRQFILSSKKLLLSDSGFYLCAWTDYRDYGYTFGSGTRLTVV.

V is TRBV19 and J is TRBJ2-7, with 7 positions matching TRBD2. The CDR3 runs to 13 residues. The V segment lost 9 bases and the J segment 3 bases; nucleotides outside the gene matches: 8. Germline V gives CDR1 LNHDA, CDR2 SQIVND (reference sequence). CDR3 nucleotide sequence: TGTGCCAGCCGCGAGCGGGGCAACTACGAGCAGTACTTC. Translated, it gives CASRERGNYEQYF.

V is TRBV4-1 and J is TRBJ1-4, with TRBD1 matching over 7 bases. V was pared by 1 base and J by 4 bases, with 3 bases of the junction left unmatched. The CDR3 runs 15 residues. Germline CDR1 and CDR2: MGHRA and YSYEKL. Here the CDR3 DNA reads TGCGCCAGCAGCCAAGGGGACAGCGATAATGAAAAACTGTTTTTT. It translates to CASSQGDSDNEKLFF.

The chain combines TRBV29-1 with TRBJ1-2; the match to TRBD1 covers 8 bases. V lost 7 bases to trimming and J lost 8 bases; unmatched junction nucleotides: 9. Germline V lookup: CDR1 SQVTM, CDR2 ANQGSEA. The CDR3 extends over 12 amino acids. In DNA form, the CDR3 reads TGCAGCGACCTGGACAGGGAAAAGGGCTACACCTTC. Its translation: CSDLDREKGYTF. The whole variable domain, remainder taken from reference TRBV29-1 and TRBJ1-2, is SAVISQKPSRDICQRGTSLTIQCQVDSQVTMMFWYRQQPGQSLTLIATANQGSEATYESGFVIDKFPISRPNLTFSTLTVSNMSPEDSSIYLCSDLDREKGYTFGSGTRLTVV.

J is TRBJ2-1 and V is TRBV19; D is tentatively TRBD1 or TRBD2 (6 bases each). This CDR3 has 14 residues. Trimming took off 5 bases at V and 7 bases at J, with 15 bases between the two ends. The germline V gene has CDR1 LNHDA and CDR2 SQIVND (reference sequence). Here the CDR3 reads CASSLGGGRNEQFF. CDR3 DNA: TGTGCCAGTAGTTTAGGAGGGGGTAGAAATGAGCAGTTCTTC.

The chain carries TRBV7-2 and TRBJ2-6; 8 bases are shared with TRBD1. The CDR3 sequence is 17 residues long. CDR1 SGHTA and CDR2 FQGNSA come from the germline V gene. V dropped 3 bases and J dropped 2; count of bases not matched to a gene: 6. This chain's CDR3 is CASSFDRGVTGANVLTF. The CDR3 DNA is TGTGCCAGCAGCTTTGACAGGGGAGTAACTGGGGCCAACGTCCTGACTTTC.

The V gene is TRBV7-4, the J gene TRBJ2-1, with 8 bases that match TRBD1. Germline V gene sequence: CDR1 SGHVT, CDR2 SQSDAQ. The ends lost 5 bases at V and 7 bases at J; junction bases unmatched: 4. The CDR3 has 13 amino acids. The CDR3 here is CASSPRTGNEQFF. CDR3 nucleotide sequence: TGTGCCAGCAGCCCACGGACAGGGAATGAGCAGTTCTTC.

The chain couples TRBV13 to TRBJ1-2, with unresolved D. The CDR3 has 15 amino acids. V dropped 4 bases and J dropped 4 bases, with 16 bases sitting between them. Per germline, CDR1 PRHDT and CDR2 FYEKMQ (reference sequence). The CDR3 protein is CASSSEGLMAYGYTF. CDR3 bases: TGTGCCAGCAGCTCCGAAGGACTTATGGCCTATGGCTACACCTTC.

V usage is TRBV2 and J usage is TRBJ1-5; 10 bases are a match to TRBD1. Per the germline V gene, CDR1 is SNHLY and CDR2 is FYNNEI. V was pared by 4 bases and J by 6 bases, with 3 bases of the junction left unmatched. This CDR3 has 14 amino acids. CDR3 in DNA: TGTGCCAGCAGTGGCGGGACAGGGGTTCAGCCCCAGCATTTT. The encoded protein is CASSGGTGVQPQHF.

V is TRBV19 and J is TRBJ1-2, with D unclear. The CDR3 spans 13 residues. Per germline, CDR1 LNHDA and CDR2 SQIVND (reference sequence). Trimming stripped 1 base from V and 7 bases from J, with 10 bases between. CDR3 amino acids: CASSIGEAFGYTF. Here the CDR3 DNA reads TGTGCCAGTAGTATAGGGGAGGCCTTTGGCTACACCTTC.

The count of this clone is one. The rearrangement uses TRBV28 and TRBJ1-1; D is uncertain. V lost 11 bases and J lost 1, with 8 bases in between. This CDR3 contains 11 residues. Germline V gives CDR1 MDHEN, CDR2 SYDVKM. CDR3 in DNA: TGTGCCCCCGGCGGGAACACTGAAGCTTTCTTT. Translation gives CAPGGNTEAFF. The full variable domain, with the rest looked up from reference TRBV28 and TRBJ1-1, is DVKVTQSSRYLVKRTGEKVFLECVQDMDHENMFWYRQDPGLGLRLIYFSYDVKMKEKGDIPEGYSVSREKKERFSLILESASTNQTSMYLCAPGGNTEAFFGQGTRLTVV.

The chain recombines TRBV9 with TRBJ1-5; 12 bases are shared with TRBD1. V was clipped by 5 bases and J by 5 bases; unmatched bases: 8. Per the germline V gene, CDR1 is SGDLS and CDR2 is YYNGEE. This CDR3 has 16 residues. The CDR3 reads CASSKGTGGVHQPQHF. The DNA for the CDR3 is TGTGCCAGCAGTAAAGGGACAGGGGGCGTCCATCAGCCCCAGCATTTT.

This clone has more than one count but fewer than ten. The chain joins TRBV3-1 (or the pseudogene TRBV3-2) to TRBJ1-4, with 7 bases fitting TRBD1. CDR3 size: 19 residues. Germline V gene sequence: CDR1 LGHDT, CDR2 YNNKEL (reference sequence). With 0 bases clipped from V and 0 bases from J, the junction kept 10 bases outside the gene matches. CDR3: CASSQEGRGNRSTNEKLFF. As DNA, the CDR3 is TGTGCCAGCAGCCAAGAGGGCAGGGGGAATCGGTCAACTAATGAAAAACTGTTTTTT.

The V and J genes are TRBV7-2 and TRBJ2-3; TRBD2 aligns across 9 bases. With 3 bases clipped from V and 5 bases from J, the junction kept 9 bases outside the gene matches. This CDR3 spans 16 amino acids. Germline CDR1 reads SGHTA; CDR2 reads FQGNSA. Written as DNA, the CDR3 is TGTGCCAGCAGCTTCCTCTTTAGCGGGGGCGGAGATACGCAGTATTTT. This sequence encodes CASSFLFSGGGDTQYF.

V gene TRBV15 combines with J gene TRBJ1-2, with TRBD1 matching over 8 bases. This CDR3 is built from 14 residues. V was pared by 1 base and J by 6 bases, with 4 bases of the junction left unmatched. Germline V CDR1 and CDR2: LNHNV, YYDKDF (reference sequence). The CDR3 is CATSRGGQANGYTF. CDR3 in DNA: TGTGCCACCAGCAGAGGGGGACAGGCAAATGGCTACACCTTC.

The CDR3 DNA is TGTGCCAGCAGCTTAGCCCAGGACAGGTGGAGAGAGACCCAGTACTTC. Amino acid sequence: CASSLAQDRWRETQYF. This chain connects TRBV11-2 to TRBJ2-5; 7 positions agree with TRBD1. V lost 1 base to trimming and J lost 4 bases; unmatched junction nucleotides: 9. Looked up from germline, CDR1 is SGHAT and CDR2 is FQNNGV. CDR3 length: 16 amino acids.

The CDR3 protein is CASSALEAGGYNEQFF. DNA for the CDR3: TGCGCCAGCAGCGCCCTAGAAGCGGGGGGTTACAATGAGCAGTTCTTC. The J gene is TRBJ2-1, the V gene TRBV5-1, with 9 positions matching TRBD2. Losses at the gene ends were 4 bases for V and 4 bases for J; bases not matched to a gene: 9. From germline, CDR1 is SGHRS and CDR2 YFSETQ. There are 16 residues in the CDR3. The whole variable domain, filled in from reference TRBV5-1 and TRBJ2-1, reads KAGVTQTPRYLIKTRGQQVTLSCSPISGHRSVSWYQQTPGQGLQFLFEYFSETQRNKGNFPGRFSGRQFSNSRSEMNVSTLELGDSALYLCASSALEAGGYNEQFFGPGTRLTVL.